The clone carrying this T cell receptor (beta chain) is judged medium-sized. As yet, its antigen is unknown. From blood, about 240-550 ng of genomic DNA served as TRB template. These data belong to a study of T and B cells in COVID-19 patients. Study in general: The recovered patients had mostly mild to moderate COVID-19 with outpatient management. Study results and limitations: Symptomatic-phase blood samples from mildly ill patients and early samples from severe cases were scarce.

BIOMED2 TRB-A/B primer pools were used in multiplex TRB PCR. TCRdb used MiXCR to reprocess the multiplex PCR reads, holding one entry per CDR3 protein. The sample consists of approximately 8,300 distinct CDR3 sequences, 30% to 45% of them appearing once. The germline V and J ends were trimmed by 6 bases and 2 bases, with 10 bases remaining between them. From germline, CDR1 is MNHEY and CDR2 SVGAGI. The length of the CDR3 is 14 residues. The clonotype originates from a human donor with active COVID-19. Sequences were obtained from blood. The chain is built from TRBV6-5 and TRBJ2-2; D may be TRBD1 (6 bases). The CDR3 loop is CASSRTANTGELFF. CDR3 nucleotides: TGTGCCAGCAGCCGGACAGCCAACACCGGGGAGCTGTTTTTT.